The 25 T cell receptor beta chains given below trace back to one sample, sequenced in a study of CD4 T cells in relation to SARS-CoV-2 and coronaviruses. The unexposed donors gave CD4+ T cells in 2011-2018, prior to COVID-19. Isolation of CD4+ T cells took place after approximately eleven days in culture. Assay used: immunoSEQ multiplex PCR; TCRdb lists only in-frame clones, some missing. The sample has tens of thousands of clones; about two thirds are singletons. These receptors lack a known antigen. Sequencing was done on a sample of CD4+ T cells from PBMCs, cultured in vitro. The receptors were gathered from a human donor in good health.

The rearrangement joins TRBV19 to TRBJ2-2, with D tentatively TRBD2 (6 bases). This CDR3 has 15 amino acids. Germline V CDR1 and CDR2: LNHDA, SQIVND (reference sequence). The V end was cut by 5 bases, the J end by 1 base, with 11 bases between. CDR3 region: CASSPRRGNTGELFF. The CDR3 nucleotides are TGTGCCAGTAGTCCCCGGAGGGGGAACACCGGGGAGCTGTTTTTT. The variable domain in full, completed from reference TRBV19 and TRBJ2-2, reads DGGITQSPKYLFRKEGQNVTLSCEQNLNHDAMYWYRQDPGQGLRLIYYSQIVNDFQKGDIAEGYSVSREKKESFPLTVTSAQKNPTAFYLCASSPRRGNTGELFFGEGSRLTVL.

The chain joins TRBV12-3 or TRBV12-4 to TRBJ1-2; no reliable D call. The ends were cut back, 6 bases at V and 4 bases at J, with 12 bases in the middle. The CDR3 consists of 13 residues. CDR3 in amino acids: CASRPGRSYGYTF. The DNA of the CDR3 is TGTGCCAGCAGGCCAGGCAGGTCCTATGGCTACACCTTC.

CDR3 region: CASSALQANYGYTF. In DNA, the CDR3 is TGTGCCAGCAGCGCGCTACAGGCTAACTATGGCTACACCTTC. The rearrangement uses TRBV9 and TRBJ1-2; D perhaps matches TRBD1 (5 bases). The CDR3 sequence is 14 residues long. V shed 3 bases and J shed 0 bases, with 9 bases lying between them. Germline V gives CDR1 SGDLS, CDR2 YYNGEE.

V usage is TRBV5-1 and J usage is TRBJ1-6, with D perhaps matching TRBD1 (6 bases). There are 16 residues in the CDR3. Germline CDR1 reads SGHRS; CDR2 reads YFSETQ. Trimming took 3 bases from V and 1 from J, leaving 11 bases between them. The CDR3 nucleotides are TGCGCCAGCAGCTGGGGGGCAGAGTCCTATAATTCACCCCTCCACTTT. The encoded protein is CASSWGAESYNSPLHF. Full variable domain (remainder filled in from reference TRBV5-1 and TRBJ1-6): KAGVTQTPRYLIKTRGQQVTLSCSPISGHRSVSWYQQTPGQGLQFLFEYFSETQRNKGNFPGRFSGRQFSNSRSEMNVSTLELGDSALYLCASSWGAESYNSPLHFGNGTRLTVT.

This clone was counted only a few times. The chain is built from TRBV9 and TRBJ1-3; D call uncertain. Germline CDR1 is SGDLS and CDR2 is YYNGEE. V was trimmed by 4 bases and J by 0 bases, leaving 14 bases between them. The CDR3 sequence is 16 residues long. CDR3 nucleotides: TGTGCCAGCAGCCCAATGGGGATGGGCTCTGGAAACACCATATATTTT. This sequence encodes CASSPMGMGSGNTIYF.

The gene calls are TRBV7-6 and TRBJ2-2, with TRBD1 identical over 7 bases. V trimming: 5 bases; J trimming: 0 bases; junction bases outside the gene matches: 6. The CDR3 totals 16 residues. Germline V gives CDR1 SGHVS, CDR2 FNYEAQ. DNA of the CDR3: TGTGCCAGCAGCCCCCGACAGGGTGCGAACACCGGGGAGCTGTTTTTT. It translates to CASSPRQGANTGELFF.

This clone has only a few counts. The chain joins TRBV2 to TRBJ1-2; the match to TRBD1 covers 9 bases. The CDR3 runs 15 residues. Germline values: CDR1 SNHLY, CDR2 FYNNEI. With 2 bases clipped from V and 4 bases from J, the junction kept 5 bases outside the gene matches. The CDR3 DNA is TGTGCCAGCAGTGAAAGCACAGGGGGCCTCTATGGCTACACCTTC. It yields the protein CASSESTGGLYGYTF.

The genes are TRBV4-1 and TRBJ2-7; the match to TRBD1 covers 7 bases. Losses at the gene ends were 2 bases for V and 3 bases for J; bases not matched to a gene: 7. Germline V gives CDR1 MGHRA, CDR2 YSYEKL. The CDR3 is made up of 15 amino acids. CDR3 DNA: TGCGCCAGCAGCCAACCCGGGGACAGACACTACGAGCAGTACTTC. Protein: CASSQPGDRHYEQYF.

This rearrangement joins TRBV27 to TRBJ1-1; TRBD1 agrees at 7 bases. CDR3 length: 15 residues. Germline CDR1 is MNHEY and CDR2 is SMNVEV (reference sequence). The J segment lost 6 bases and the V segment lost 5 bases, leaving 12 bases of the junction unmatched. The DNA of the CDR3 is TGTGCCAGCAGTCCCCGATCGACAGGGCAATCTGAAGCTTTCTTT. It codes for CASSPRSTGQSEAFF.

V is TRBV6-5 and J is TRBJ1-5, with D possibly matching TRBD1 (5 bases). Germline values: CDR1 MNHEY, CDR2 SVGAGI. This CDR3 region has 14 residues. Trimming left V 7 bases short and J 1 base short, with 11 bases between. Here the CDR3 reads CASNPGLSNQPQHF. The CDR3 DNA sequence: TGTGCCAGCAACCCGGGGCTCAGCAATCAGCCCCAGCATTTT.

The V call is TRBV19, the J call TRBJ2-7; D ambiguous. The CDR3 totals 12 residues. Germline V gene lookup returns CDR1 LNHDA and CDR2 SQIVND (reference sequence). V gave up 8 bases and J gave up 3 bases, with 11 bases separating them. In nucleotides, the CDR3 is TGTGCCAGTCGGAGTCAAAGCTACGAGCAGTACTTC. This gives the protein CASRSQSYEQYF.

In DNA, the CDR3 is TGTGCCAGCAGCCCACAGGGGGCGCTTGGCTACACCTTC. Its protein is CASSPQGALGYTF. This sequence joins TRBV3-1 (or the pseudogene TRBV3-2) and TRBJ1-2, with 9 bases lining up with TRBD1. Germline-derived CDR1 and CDR2 are LGHDT and YNNKEL (reference sequence). This CDR3 is built from 13 residues. V lost 4 bases and J lost 7; bases outside the gene matches: 4.

The CDR3: CASQRGAENTQYF. CDR3 coding DNA: TGTGCCAGCCAGCGTGGGGCCGAAAATACGCAGTATTTT. The chain is built from TRBV6-6 and TRBJ2-3, with D tentatively TRBD1 (5 bases). The germline gives CDR1 MNHNY, CDR2 SVGAGI (reference sequence). The CDR3 totals 13 residues. The ends were cut back, 8 bases at V and 7 bases at J, with 16 bases in the middle.

The chain recombines TRBV6-5 with TRBJ2-7; tentatively, D is TRBD1 (5 bases). V was cut by 0 bases and J by 7 bases, with 13 bases left in between. Germline V gene data show CDR1 as MNHEY and CDR2 as SVGAGI. The CDR3 runs to 14 residues. CDR3 amino acids: CASSYSIGAQEQYF. CDR3 in DNA: TGTGCCAGCAGTTACTCGATTGGGGCCCAAGAGCAGTACTTC.

The chain recombines TRBV5-1 with TRBJ1-3; TRBD1 might be the D (6 bases). This CDR3 contains 15 residues. V lost 0 bases to trimming and J lost 4 bases, with 11 bases between them. Germline CDR1 SGHRS, CDR2 YFSETQ. CDR3 coding DNA: TGCGCCAGCAGCTTGGATACAGGGTCGGGAAACACCATATATTTT. It is translated as CASSLDTGSGNTIYF.

V gene TRBV12-3 or TRBV12-4 combines with J gene TRBJ2-5; 9 bases line up with TRBD2. V trimming: 8 bases; J trimming: 2 bases; junction bases outside the gene matches: 3. This CDR3 region has 13 residues. This chain's CDR3 is CASLAGPQETQYF. The CDR3 nucleotides are TGTGCCAGCCTAGCGGGGCCTCAAGAGACCCAGTACTTC.

A few counts support this clone. The chain employs TRBV12-3 or TRBV12-4 and TRBJ2-2; D is uncertain. V gave up 2 bases and J gave up 5 bases, with 6 bases separating them. CDR3 length equals 13 residues. The CDR3 DNA sequence: TGTGCCAGCAGTTTACTCGATACCGGGGAGCTGTTTTTT. Residues: CASSLLDTGELFF.

The CDR3 bases are TGTGCCAGCAGTCTACGGGACAGGGCGAGCTACACCTTC. Protein sequence: CASSLRDRASYTF. This chain connects TRBV6-2 or TRBV6-3 to TRBJ1-2; 9 nucleotides agree with TRBD1. This CDR3 is 13 amino acids long. The germline CDR1 and CDR2 sequences are MNHEY and SVGEGT. The V gene end was trimmed by 5 bases and the J gene end by 9 bases; junction bases not matched to a gene: 7.

The chain employs TRBV19 and TRBJ1-4; D call uncertain. CDR1 and CDR2 from the germline V gene are LNHDA and SQIVND (reference sequence). V lost 1 base, J lost 7 bases, and 4 bases lay in between. This CDR3 is built from 12 residues. The CDR3 nucleotides read TGTGCCAGTAGTATAGGGGGTGAAAAACTGTTTTTT. Amino acids: CASSIGGEKLFF.

This clone was counted a single time. This rearrangement joins TRBV7-6 to TRBJ1-1; D is possibly TRBD1 (5 bases). V was trimmed by 3 bases and J by 4 bases, leaving 15 bases between them. The CDR3 length is 15 residues. Germline V gives CDR1 SGHVS, CDR2 FNYEAQ. The CDR3 bases are TGTGCCAGCAGCTTGACGAGCAGGGCTGGCACTGAAGCTTTCTTT. Amino acids: CASSLTSRAGTEAFF.

This clone is a singleton in its sample. The rearrangement joins TRBV7-2 to TRBJ2-3; D is perhaps TRBD2 (6 bases). Germline loops: CDR1 SGHTA, CDR2 FQGNSA. V lost 5 bases, J lost 4 bases, and 16 bases lay in between. This CDR3 region has 15 residues. The CDR3 loop reads CASSPRGSGSDTQYF. CDR3 bases: TGTGCCAGCAGCCCCCGGGGGAGCGGATCAGATACGCAGTATTTT.

The genes are TRBV18 and TRBJ2-1; 11 bases match TRBD2. CDR1 KGHSH and CDR2 LQKENI come from the germline V gene. The trim removed 5 bases at V and 6 bases at J, leaving 6 bases unmatched. The CDR3 sequence is 15 residues long. CDR3 DNA sequence: TGTGCCAGCTCAGAACTAGCGGGGGAGATCAATGAGCAGTTCTTC. Its translation: CASSELAGEINEQFF.

The rearrangement joins TRBV9 to TRBJ2-2; tentatively, D is TRBD2 (5 bases). The germline V gene has CDR1 SGDLS and CDR2 YYNGEE. Trimming shortened V by 4 bases and J by 4 bases, and 11 bases separated the two germline ends. This CDR3 is 14 amino acids long. CDR3 nucleotides: TGTGCCAGCAGCCTAGCCCGGGGCACCGGGGAGCTGTTTTTT. This gives the protein CASSLARGTGELFF.

The genes are TRBV5-1 and TRBJ2-1, with D possibly called TRBD1 or TRBD2 (5 bases each). This CDR3 region has 14 residues. V lost 7 bases to trimming and J lost 10 bases, with 21 bases between them. Germline CDR1 is SGHRS and CDR2 is YFSETQ. CDR3 loop: CASETTGPPGEQFF. Written as DNA, the CDR3 is TGCGCCAGCGAAACCACGGGACCCCCCGGGGAGCAGTTCTTC.

The chain joins TRBV21-1 to TRBJ2-1; the table's D call TRBD1 went unverified against the DNA. TRBV21-1 is a documented pseudogene. The CDR3 length is 17 residues. This CDR3 is CASSTLGQGRLLNEQFF. Here the CDR3 DNA reads TGTGCCAGCAGCACCCTGGGACAGGGTAGGTTACTCAATGAGCAGTTCTTC.